The 25 T cell receptor beta chains listed next were all sequenced from one sample in a study of blood T cell repertoires in COVID-19. Using immunoSEQ multiplex PCR, the repertoire was profiled, and TCRdb retains in-frame clones only, with some absent. The table lists about 130,000 clones, roughly four fifths of them singletons. Sequencing used peripheral blood. These receptors all stem from a man aged 25-45 years with COVID-19, enrolled during active disease.

This clone has only one observation. CDR3 bases: TGTGCCAGCTTGGGGGCCCTAGGTCGCGGCTACACCTTC. Its protein is CASLGALGRGYTF. This chain joins TRBV28 and TRBJ1-2, with a possible D match to TRBD1 (6 bases). The germline gives CDR1 MDHEN, CDR2 SYDVKM. Between the trimmed V and J ends, which lost 8 bases and 8 bases, there was a span of 18 bases. The CDR3 sequence is 13 residues long.

This chain joins TRBV7-9 and TRBJ2-3; tentatively, D is TRBD1 (5 bases). V was trimmed by 1 base and J by 3 bases, leaving 14 bases between them. Germline V CDR1 and CDR2: SEHNR, FQNEAQ (reference sequence). The CDR3 totals 16 residues. This CDR3 reads CASSLEAGWGTDTQYF. Here the CDR3 DNA reads TGTGCCAGCAGCTTAGAGGCAGGGTGGGGAACAGATACGCAGTATTTT. Full variable domain (missing parts from reference TRBV7-9 and TRBJ2-3): DTGVSQNPRHKITKRGQNVTFRCDPISEHNRLYWYRQTLGQGPEFLTYFQNEAQLEKSRLLSDRFSAERPKGSFSTLEIQRTEQGDSAMYLCASSLEAGWGTDTQYFGPGTRLTVL.

This clone was recorded a few times. V is TRBV28 and J is TRBJ2-7, with TRBD2 matching over 7 bases. CDR1 and CDR2 from the germline V gene are MDHEN and SYDVKM. Trimming cost V 7 bases and J 3 bases; bases outside gene matches: 6. The CDR3 is made up of 13 amino acids. The CDR3 bases are TGTGCCAGCATTGGACTAGATGGCTACGAGCAGTACTTC. It codes for CASIGLDGYEQYF.

V gene TRBV11-3 combines with J gene TRBJ1-4, with TRBD1 matching over 8 bases. The length of the CDR3 is 15 residues. The trim removed 0 bases at V and 7 bases at J, leaving 4 bases unmatched. Germline CDR1 and CDR2: SGHNT and YENEEA. CDR3: CASSLDFGTGEKLFF. CDR3 DNA: TGTGCCAGCAGCTTAGATTTCGGGACAGGTGAAAAACTGTTTTTT.

V gene TRBV19 combines with J gene TRBJ1-1; D possibly corresponds to TRBD1 (6 bases). CDR1 and CDR2 (germline): LNHDA, SQIVND (reference sequence). The V and J ends lost 6 bases and 2 bases respectively, with 16 bases between them. The CDR3 runs to 15 residues. The CDR3 DNA reads as TGTGCCAGTAGGATGGGCAACAGGGCCAACACTGAAGCTTTCTTT. This encodes CASRMGNRANTEAFF.

J is TRBJ1-5 and V is TRBV6-6; D is unclear. Germline-derived CDR1 and CDR2 are MNHNY and SVGAGI (reference sequence). The CDR3 has 13 residues. Trimming cost V 5 bases and J 2 bases, with 7 bases left between them. The CDR3 nucleotides read TGTGCCAGCAGTGTTTTAGGCAATCAGCCCCAGCATTTT. This encodes CASSVLGNQPQHF.

This chain uses TRBV28 with TRBJ2-3, with a possible D match to TRBD2 (5 bases). Germline lookup yields CDR1 MDHEN and CDR2 SYDVKM. This CDR3 contains 15 residues. Trimming took off 5 bases at V and 5 bases at J, with 17 bases between the two ends. The CDR3 nucleotides are TGTGCCAGCAGTCCGGACGGAAAACGGGGAGATACGCAGTATTTT. Protein product: CASSPDGKRGDTQYF.

The V and J genes are TRBV7-8 and TRBJ1-1; tentatively, D is TRBD1 (5 bases). The CDR3 has 16 residues. CDR1 is SGHVS and CDR2 is FQNEAQ in the germline V gene. Trimming took off 1 base at V and 5 bases at J, with 17 bases between the two ends. CDR3 nucleotide sequence: TGTGCCAGCAGCTTAGTGGGGCCACCTTCCCCGACTGAAGCTTTCTTT. It codes for CASSLVGPPSPTEAFF.

This clone was found once. The chain links TRBV27 to TRBJ1-6; unclear D gene. There are 15 residues in the CDR3. Germline V gives CDR1 MNHEY, CDR2 SMNVEV (reference sequence). Trimming left V 7 bases short and J 1 base short, with 11 bases between. In DNA form, the CDR3 reads TGTGCCAGCACCCCAGACTTATCCTATAATTCACCCCTCCACTTT. This translates into CASTPDLSYNSPLHF.

Worth noting for this clone: Distinct nucleotide sequences in the sample also encode this CDR3. V usage is TRBV5-1 and J usage is TRBJ1-1, with 7 bases that match TRBD1. The V gene end was trimmed by 3 bases and the J gene end by 1 base; junction bases not matched to a gene: 3. Germline V lookup: CDR1 SGHRS, CDR2 YFSETQ. This CDR3 has 14 residues. CDR3 region: CASSSRGANTEAFF. The CDR3 nucleotides are TGCGCCAGCAGCTCCAGGGGGGCGAACACTGAAGCTTTCTTT.

This rearrangement joins TRBV19 to TRBJ1-5, with D maybe TRBD1 (5 bases). V gave up 3 bases and J gave up 4 bases, with 13 bases separating them. The CDR3 is 15 residues long. Germline V lookup: CDR1 LNHDA, CDR2 SQIVND (reference sequence). Written as DNA, the CDR3 is TGTGCCAGTAGTATTTGGCAGGGCTTGAATCAGCCCCAGCATTTT. Amino acid sequence: CASSIWQGLNQPQHF.

The V gene is TRBV5-4, the J gene TRBJ1-2, with D perhaps TRBD1 (5 bases). The CDR3 is made up of 14 amino acids. The germline V gene encodes CDR1 SGHNT and CDR2 YYREEE (reference sequence). V lost 1 base, J lost 2 bases, and 9 bases lay in between. The DNA for the CDR3 is TGTGCCAGCAGCTTGCAGGGACTAAACTATGGCTACACCTTC. Amino acids: CASSLQGLNYGYTF.

The rearrangement uses TRBV19 and TRBJ1-1, with D possibly TRBD1 on 6 matching bases. The CDR3 has 18 amino acids. Trimming cost V 1 base and J 1 base, with 19 bases left between them. CDR1 and CDR2 from the germline V gene are LNHDA and SQIVND (reference sequence). CDR3: CASSIVVRDTYPNTEAFF. The CDR3 DNA is TGTGCCAGTAGTATAGTAGTGAGGGACACCTACCCGAACACTGAAGCTTTCTTT.

This clone is a singleton in its sample. The rearrangement links TRBV15 to TRBJ1-4; weak D call: TRBD1 (5 bases). The V end was cut by 0 bases, the J end by 7 bases, with 12 bases between. Germline CDR1 LNHNV, CDR2 YYDKDF (reference sequence). This CDR3 comprises 15 residues. CDR3 region: CATSRDPQGAEKLFF. The CDR3 DNA is TGTGCCACCAGCAGAGACCCTCAGGGCGCTGAAAAACTGTTTTTT.

The chain combines TRBV4-2 with TRBJ2-3; TRBD1 aligns across 8 bases. V was clipped by 5 bases and J by 2 bases; unmatched bases: 12. CDR3 length: 17 amino acids. Germline V gene sequence: CDR1 LGHNA, CDR2 YNFKEQ. CDR3 coding DNA: TGTGCCAGCAGCTACCAGGACAGGGTGGGGATCACAGATACGCAGTATTTT. It specifies CASSYQDRVGITDTQYF.

This clone has just a few counts. V is TRBV29-1 and J is TRBJ2-5; 10 bases agree with TRBD1. The trim removed 6 bases at V and 2 bases at J, leaving 6 bases unmatched. The germline CDR1 and CDR2 sequences are SQVTM and ANQGSEA. The CDR3 contains 14 residues. The DNA of the CDR3 is TGCAGCGTCGCTGGGGGACAGGGGCAAGAGACCCAGTACTTC. As protein: CSVAGGQGQETQYF.

The chain recombines TRBV7-3 with TRBJ1-6; D is undetermined. Germline-derived CDR1 and CDR2 are SGHTA and FQGTGA. This CDR3 region has 15 residues. V was cut by 0 bases and J by 7 bases, with 10 bases left in between. This CDR3 is CASSLTTGSNSPLHF. DNA for the CDR3: TGTGCCAGCAGCTTAACCACGGGGTCCAATTCACCCCTCCACTTT.

The rearrangement uses TRBV27 and TRBJ2-5; 10 nucleotides align to TRBD1. Per germline, CDR1 MNHEY and CDR2 SMNVEV (reference sequence). The CDR3 consists of 15 residues. The trim removed 4 bases at V and 3 bases at J, leaving 5 bases unmatched. This CDR3 reads CASSSTGTGEETQYF. For the CDR3, the DNA is TGTGCCAGCAGTTCCACCGGGACAGGGGAAGAGACCCAGTACTTC.

The chain is built from TRBV7-3 and TRBJ1-3; D perhaps matches TRBD1 (6 bases). V shed 2 bases and J shed 4 bases, with 18 bases lying between them. The CDR3 runs to 17 residues. CDR1 SGHTA and CDR2 FQGTGA come from the germline V gene. The CDR3 here is CASSLVVEGVLGNTIYF. Here the CDR3 DNA reads TGTGCCAGCAGCTTAGTGGTAGAGGGGGTGCTCGGAAACACCATATATTTT.

The chain links TRBV19 to TRBJ1-1; unclear D gene. The CDR3 totals 11 residues. Germline CDR1 is LNHDA and CDR2 is SQIVND (reference sequence). V was clipped by 6 bases and J by 9 bases, with 11 bases between them. CDR3 protein: CASRFEVKAFF. The CDR3 DNA reads TGTGCCAGTAGGTTCGAGGTTAAAGCTTTCTTT.

The CDR3: CASSYSHGSNQPQHF. CDR3 nucleotides: TGTGCCAGCAGTTACTCTCACGGTAGCAATCAGCCCCAGCATTTT. V and J are TRBV6-5 and TRBJ1-5; D unresolved. Germline V gene data show CDR1 as MNHEY and CDR2 as SVGAGI. V lost 0 bases and J 0 bases, leaving 6 bases between the germline ends. This CDR3 contains 15 residues.

The chain recombines TRBV7-2 with TRBJ1-2; D unresolved. Trimming left V 3 bases short and J 6 bases short, with 11 bases between. CDR3 size: 13 residues. CDR1 and CDR2 (germline): SGHTA, FQGNSA. The CDR3, as DNA: TGTGCCAGCAGCTTCTTGGCCCCCCATGGCTACACCTTC. It is translated as CASSFLAPHGYTF.

This clone was seen only a few times. Here the CDR3 reads CASSQDKGAMGETQYF. The CDR3 nucleotides read TGCGCCAGCAGCCAAGATAAGGGGGCAATGGGAGAGACCCAGTACTTC. This chain uses TRBV4-1 with TRBJ2-5; 7 bases agree with TRBD1. CDR1 and CDR2 (germline): MGHRA, YSYEKL. CDR3 length: 16 residues. Losses at the gene ends were 0 bases for V and 4 bases for J; bases not matched to a gene: 8.

Written as DNA, the CDR3 is TGTGCCAGCAGCTTGGTTTCAGCGCAAGAGACCCAGTACTTC. Amino acids: CASSLVSAQETQYF. The V and J genes are TRBV5-5 and TRBJ2-5; D unresolved. This CDR3 contains 14 residues. Germline V gene data show CDR1 as SGHKS and CDR2 as YYEKEE (reference sequence). V lost 0 bases and J lost 2, with 8 bases in between.

The rearrangement joins TRBV7-3 to TRBJ2-1; 11 positions match TRBD2. V shed 5 bases, J shed 6 bases, and the junction held 6 bases outside the gene matches. The germline V gene encodes CDR1 SGHTA and CDR2 FQGTGA. CDR3 length equals 15 residues. The CDR3: CASSPGLADSNEQFF. For the CDR3, the DNA is TGTGCCAGCAGCCCGGGACTAGCGGACAGCAATGAGCAGTTCTTC.